These 2 T cell receptor beta chains were all obtained from the same sample, sequenced in a study of technical replicates of blood from several donors. Generated by immunoSEQ multiplex PCR, the TCRdb table keeps only in-frame clones and is missing some. The table records some 80,000 clones, about 91% of them present only once. The sequenced sample consisted of T cells isolated from PBMCs. The receptor source for this set is a human donor in good health.

In its sample, this clone was seen once. The rearrangement joins TRBV6-6 to TRBJ2-3; 7 bases fit TRBD1. CDR3 length: 14 residues. V was pared by 5 bases and J by 3 bases, with 5 bases of the junction left unmatched. CDR1 is MNHNY and CDR2 is SVGAGI in the germline V gene (reference sequence). CDR3 amino acids: CASSPTTGTDTQYF. The CDR3 DNA is TGTGCCAGCAGTCCTACGACAGGGACAGATACGCAGTATTTT.

This chain links TRBV28 with TRBJ1-5, with 7 bases lining up with TRBD1. This CDR3 is 20 amino acids long. Germline trimming cut 4 bases from V and 4 bases from J; bases unmatched to any gene: 22. The germline gives CDR1 MDHEN, CDR2 SYDVKM. Here the CDR3 reads CASSSRDIIRQGPRNQPQHF. The CDR3 DNA reads as TGTGCCAGCAGTTCCCGTGACATAATACGACAGGGCCCCAGGAATCAGCCCCAGCATTTT.